This T cell receptor beta chain was obtained from a study of CD8+ T cells in alopecia areata. The study's findings and limits: Any link of baseline CD8+ expansion to response, resting on one nonresponder, remains uncertain. Many expanded lesional clones remained in scalp and blood on tofacitinib.

A word on this clone: Its antigen is as yet unknown.

Sequencing used cDNA as its template, made by extracting RNA and reverse transcribing it. Repertoires were generated with immunoSEQ multiplex PCR, while TCRdb's copy carries only in-frame clones and drops some. Of around 200,000 clones listed, 64% are singletons. Treatment indicated: oral pan-JAK inhibitor, 5-10 mg twice daily. As part of sample collection, lesional scalp punch biopsies and peripheral blood were taken from alopecia areata patients. The germline V gene has CDR1 SGHDT and CDR2 YYEEEE. The CDR3 runs to 14 residues. Losses at the gene ends were 0 bases for V and 7 bases for J; bases not matched to a gene: 4.

The TCR originated in a human donor with alopecia areata. Sequencing was performed on CD4+ T cells sorted from blood, taken at week 4, from a patient treated with tofacitinib. The chain links TRBV5-6 to TRBJ1-2; TRBD1 matches 9 bases. The CDR3 region is CASSLGDRVGGYTF. The CDR3 DNA is TGTGCCAGCAGCTTGGGGGACAGGGTTGGTGGCTACACCTTC.